What follows are 16 T cell receptor beta chains derived from one specimen sequenced in a study of shared clonotypes between healthy human individuals. TCRdb keeps only in-frame clones here, not all; method: immunoSEQ multiplex PCR. The sample records under 2,500,000 clones, under 97% being singletons. Sequences were obtained from naive CD4+ T cells sorted from blood. The subset was: CD45RA+ positively selected. All receptors come from a man aged 18 to 29 in good health.

The V call is TRBV30, the J call TRBJ1-1; D unresolved. This CDR3 spans 12 amino acids. The germline V and J ends were trimmed by 4 bases and 0 bases, with 6 bases remaining between them. In germline, CDR1 is GTSNPN, CDR2 SVGIG (reference sequence). DNA for the CDR3: TGTGCCTGGATGCGGGTGAACACTGAAGCTTTCTTT. It translates to CAWMRVNTEAFF.

Of note for this clone: One junction end disagrees with the germline gene, perhaps due to a read error. The V gene is TRBV11-1, the J gene TRBJ2-1, with 13 positions matching TRBD2. This CDR3 spans 14 amino acids. The V gene's germline CDR1 is SGHAT and CDR2 FQDESV (reference sequence). The CDR3 DNA is TGTGCCAGCAGCTTATTAACTAGCGGGGGGGAAAGAATCTTC. This encodes CASSLLTSGGERIF.

The V and J genes are TRBV4-3 and TRBJ2-3, with a possible D match to TRBD2 (6 bases). Germline V gene data show CDR1 as LGHNA and CDR2 as YSLEER. V lost 4 bases and J lost 2, with 13 bases in between. The CDR3 runs 15 residues. The CDR3 is CASSRAGTDTDTQYF. The CDR3 DNA sequence: TGCGCCAGCAGCCGCGCCGGGACTGACACAGATACGCAGTATTTT.

V usage is TRBV5-6 and J usage is TRBJ1-3; unclear D gene. Germline V gene lookup returns CDR1 SGHDT and CDR2 YYEEEE. The CDR3 runs 14 residues. Trimming left V 4 bases short and J 4 bases short, with 12 bases between. CDR3 protein: CASSGRIAGNTIYF. Here the CDR3 DNA reads TGTGCCAGCAGCGGAAGAATCGCCGGAAACACCATATATTTT.

The V call is TRBV6-6, the J call TRBJ1-6; D call uncertain. V was trimmed by 6 bases and J by 9 bases, leaving 18 bases between them. This CDR3 spans 15 amino acids. Looked up from germline, CDR1 is MNHNY and CDR2 is SVGAGI (reference sequence). The CDR3: CASRPIGPDGSPLHF. As DNA, the CDR3 is TGTGCCAGCAGGCCCATCGGCCCAGACGGTTCACCCCTCCACTTT.

The J gene is TRBJ2-1, the V gene TRBV4-1, with 9 positions matching TRBD2. The trim removed 0 bases at V and 6 bases at J, leaving 15 bases unmatched. The length of the CDR3 is 19 residues. Germline V gene sequence: CDR1 MGHRA, CDR2 YSYEKL. CDR3 sequence (DNA): TGCGCCAGCAGCCAAGATCGGATTAGCGGGAGCATTTTAGGCAATGAGCAGTTCTTC. Translated, it gives CASSQDRISGSILGNEQFF.

The rearrangement uses TRBV30 and TRBJ1-4, with D perhaps TRBD1 (5 bases). Germline values: CDR1 GTSNPN, CDR2 SVGIG (reference sequence). Trimming pared 2 bases from V and 5 bases from J, leaving 18 bases between. The CDR3 spans 16 residues. The CDR3 DNA reads as TGTGCCTGGAGTCAGGGAGGGACCACCCAAAATGAAAAACTGTTTTTT. Translating it yields CAWSQGGTTQNEKLFF.

The J gene is TRBJ1-2, the V gene TRBV6-1; the D is unclear. Germline CDR1 MNHNS, CDR2 SASEGT. The CDR3 contains 14 residues. V was clipped by 2 bases and J by 9 bases, with 16 bases between them. The CDR3 reads CASSESKGGSSYTF. As DNA, the CDR3 is TGTGCCAGCAGTGAATCAAAAGGCGGATCGAGCTACACCTTC.

V usage is TRBV5-6 and J usage is TRBJ2-1; D gene ambiguous. The ends were cut back, 0 bases at V and 1 base at J, with 5 bases in the middle. This CDR3 contains 14 residues. Looked up from germline, CDR1 is SGHDT and CDR2 is YYEEEE. This chain's CDR3 is CASSLAGSYNEQFF. CDR3 nucleotides: TGTGCCAGCAGCTTGGCAGGATCCTACAATGAGCAGTTCTTC. Full variable domain (remainder filled in from reference TRBV5-6 and TRBJ2-1): DAGVTQSPTHLIKTRGQQVTLRCSPKSGHDTVSWYQQALGQGPQFIFQYYEEEERQRGNFPDRFSGHQFPNYSSELNVNALLLGDSALYLCASSLAGSYNEQFFGPGTRLTVL.

With respect to this clone: Additional DNA sequences in this sample encode the identical CDR3. The rearrangement links TRBV5-1 to TRBJ1-2; possibly TRBD1 for D (6 bases). The CDR3 runs 14 residues. The V and J ends lost 2 bases and 3 bases respectively, with 11 bases between them. CDR1 and CDR2 from the germline V gene are SGHRS and YFSETQ. CDR3 protein: CASSLGGFDYGYTF. The CDR3 DNA sequence: TGCGCCAGCAGCTTAGGGGGGTTTGACTATGGCTACACCTTC.

The rearrangement links TRBV10-3 to TRBJ1-1; weak D call: TRBD1 (6 bases). The CDR3 contains 13 residues. V was clipped by 10 bases and J by 2 bases, with 14 bases between them. Germline V CDR1 and CDR2: ENHRY, SYGVKD. The chain's CDR3 is CATAGGQNTEAFF. CDR3 coding DNA: TGTGCCACCGCGGGGGGGCAAAACACTGAAGCTTTCTTT.

The chain recombines TRBV11-3 with TRBJ2-3; the D gene could be TRBD1 or TRBD2 (7 bases each). This CDR3 comprises 16 residues. The ends were cut back, 4 bases at V and 0 bases at J, with 14 bases in the middle. CDR1 and CDR2 (germline): SGHNT, YENEEA. The CDR3 sequence is CASSSGGQTSTDTQYF. The CDR3 DNA reads TGTGCCAGCAGCTCGGGGGGACAGACGAGCACAGATACGCAGTATTTT.

This chain links TRBV6-4 with TRBJ1-3; D is uncertain. Germline V gene lookup returns CDR1 MRHNA and CDR2 SNTAGT. The V and J ends lost 3 bases and 0 bases respectively, with 18 bases between them. The CDR3 totals 18 residues. The CDR3 sequence: CASSELRPRPHSGNTIYF. CDR3 nucleotide sequence: TGTGCCAGCAGTGAATTAAGGCCACGCCCCCACTCTGGAAACACCATATATTTT.

The gene calls are TRBV5-1 and TRBJ1-2; D is ambiguous. There are 14 residues in the CDR3. V was pared by 4 bases and J by 4 bases, with 14 bases between. The germline gives CDR1 SGHRS, CDR2 YFSETQ. In DNA, the CDR3 is TGCGCCAGCAGCGGAGCCGACGGGATCTATGGCTACACCTTC. Translated: CASSGADGIYGYTF.

The chain links TRBV9 to TRBJ2-3; 11 bases match TRBD2. Germline CDR1 reads SGDLS; CDR2 reads YYNGEE. The CDR3 is 19 residues long. The trim removed 3 bases at V and 2 bases at J, leaving 14 bases unmatched. The CDR3 reads CASSARLAGTGFNTDTQYF. CDR3 DNA: TGTGCCAGCAGCGCCAGACTAGCGGGAACGGGGTTCAACACAGATACGCAGTATTTT.

V and J are TRBV10-1 and TRBJ2-7; 11 bases align to TRBD2. Trimming at V came to 4 bases and at J to 4 bases, leaving 6 bases not matched to a gene. Looked up from germline, CDR1 is WNHNN and CDR2 is SYGVQD (reference sequence). The CDR3 is 15 residues long. DNA for the CDR3: TGCGCCAGCAGTGTTGGTACTAGCGGGGGTTACGAGCAGTACTTC. Its protein product is CASSVGTSGGYEQYF.